This section outlines one TCR beta chain sequence together with its context. Only in-frame clones appear in the TCRdb table, and some are missing; sequencing was by immunoSEQ multiplex PCR. The table lists approximately 230,000 clones, just over 85% of them singletons. This record belongs to a study of blood T cell repertoires in COVID-19. Grouping used clinical history reported by participants in a survey and questionnaire. CDR1 GTSNPN and CDR2 SVGIG come from the germline V gene (reference sequence). The V and J ends lost 0 bases and 3 bases, in that order; junction bases with no gene match: 7. The CDR3 totals 15 residues.

Sample: PBMCs or T cells enriched from blood (not recorded which). This TCR was recovered from a man aged 40-49 years who had recovered from COVID-19. This chain links TRBV30 with TRBJ2-7; 8 nucleotides line up with TRBD1. In DNA, the CDR3 is TGTGCCTGGAGTGTACGACAGGGGCCGGGCTACGAGCAGTACTTC. Translated, it gives CAWSVRQGPGYEQYF.